This is a list of T cell receptor beta chains from one sample in a study of post-analysis software for immune sequencing data. TCRdb redid the calling of the PCR reads with MiXCR, one entry per CDR3 protein. Of about 770,000 distinct CDR3 sequences detected, just over 45% appear once; the ten largest clones hold 4.9%. The sample taken for sequencing was blood. All receptors derive from a girl between 5 and 17 years old with multiple sclerosis. The conserved cysteine and the conserved F or W are not part of the CDR3 here. A D gene is named only where the DNA matches it firmly. Some rows have no size entry. The others give once, few or many, or a class for an expanded clone.

CDR3: SARDYGSGQGNEKLF
D: TRBD1
size: few
V: TRBV20-1

CDR3: AWSTENYVQY
D: .
size: .
V: TRBV30

CDR3: SARVTVQETSTDTQY
D: .
size: .
V: TRBV20-1

CDR3: ATSRIPGQGRANQPQH
D: TRBD1
size: few
V: TRBV15

CDR3: ASSHGLAGDEQF
D: TRBD2
size: few
V: TRBV4-3

CDR3: ASSVTGGNEQF
D: TRBD2
size: .
V: TRBV10-1

CDR3: SAGQAGNTDTQY
D: TRBD2
size: few
V: TRBV29-1

CDR3: ASSPQDWYNEQF
D: .
size: few
V: TRBV4-1

CDR3: ASSSGTGVYGQY
D: TRBD1
size: few
V: TRBV6-5

CDR3: ASEEQGPSSGEQY
D: .
size: .
V: TRBV6-1

CDR3: ASSGSVPSSYEQY
D: .
size: .
V: TRBV6-2/TRBV6-3

CDR3: ASSLDSSTDTQY
D: .
size: many
V: TRBV12-3/TRBV12-4

CDR3: SVEDRLRTGNEQY
D: TRBD1
size: .
V: TRBV29-1

CDR3: SARGTLAGTYEQY
D: TRBD2
size: few
V: TRBV20-1

CDR3: SVLAGARNEQF
D: TRBD2
size: .
V: TRBV29-1

CDR3: ASSDPGAHNEQF
D: .
size: .
V: TRBV6-2/TRBV6-3

CDR3: AISDSSYEQY
D: .
size: many
V: TRBV10-3

CDR3: ASSEVRKGGQSLRTDTQY
D: .
size: few
V: TRBV6-1

CDR3: ASSSSGHPNEQF
D: .
size: .
V: TRBV5-1